This is a list of T cell receptor beta chains from one sample in a study of radiation and T cells in renal cell carcinoma. TCRdb keeps only in-frame clones here, not all; method: immunoSEQ multiplex PCR. The sample includes over 120,000 clones, more than 70% of them seen just once. This sample comprised blood, obtained from a patient whose treatment included radiotherapy and nephrectomy. The receptors were gathered from a woman aged 45-65 years with renal cell carcinoma. Each CDR3 is given with its conserved first and last residue. A D gene is named only where the DNA matches it firmly. Not all rows give a size; the values are once, few, many and, for expanded clones, a class.

clone size: -
V gene: TRBV6-5
D gene: -
J gene: TRBJ1-6
CDR3 DNA: TGTGCCAGCAGTTACCTCCGGGGGGGAGAAAATTCACCCCTCCACTTT
CDR3 protein: CASSYLRGGENSPLHF

clone size: -
V gene: TRBV4-3
D gene: -
J gene: TRBJ1-1
CDR3 DNA: TGCGCCAGCAGCCAAGACTGGAGCATGAACACTGAAGCTTTCTTT
CDR3 protein: CASSQDWSMNTEAFF

clone size: -
V gene: TRBV6-1
D gene: -
J gene: TRBJ1-2
CDR3 DNA: TGTGCCAGCAGTCATCTCGACACCAGGGGCTACACCTTC
CDR3 protein: CASSHLDTRGYTF

clone size: -
V gene: TRBV23-1
D gene: -
J gene: TRBJ1-1
CDR3 DNA: TGCGCCAGCAGTCCCGGAGATACTGAAGCTTTCTTT
CDR3 protein: CASSPGDTEAFF

clone size: -
V gene: TRBV4-1
D gene: TRBD2
J gene: TRBJ2-1
CDR3 DNA: TGCGCCAGCAGCCGCAGCGCTAGCGGGGGCGTCATGTCATACAATGAGCAGTTCTTC
CDR3 protein: CASSRSASGGVMSYNEQFF

clone size: once
V gene: TRBV5-1
D gene: TRBD2
J gene: TRBJ2-7
CDR3 DNA: TGCGCCAGCAGCCTCTTAGCGGGGGGGTACGAGCAGTACTTC
CDR3 protein: CASSLLAGGYEQYF

clone size: -
V gene: TRBV10-3
D gene: -
J gene: TRBJ2-5
CDR3 DNA: TGTGCCATCAGTGAGTCGAGGGGTCAAGAGACCCAGTACTTC
CDR3 protein: CAISESRGQETQYF

clone size: -
V gene: TRBV27
D gene: TRBD1
J gene: TRBJ2-7
CDR3 DNA: TGTGCCAGCAGTGCTGGGACAGGAGAGTACTTC
CDR3 protein: CASSAGTGEYF

clone size: -
V gene: TRBV2
D gene: TRBD1
J gene: TRBJ1-4
CDR3 DNA: TGTGCCAGCAGTGGGACAGGGCGGGAAAAACTGTTTTTT
CDR3 protein: CASSGTGREKLFF

clone size: -
V gene: TRBV7-3
D gene: -
J gene: TRBJ1-6
CDR3 DNA: TGTGCCAGCAGCTTAACACACCAAAGGGACTCACCCCTCCACTTT
CDR3 protein: CASSLTHQRDSPLHF

clone size: -
V gene: TRBV7-8
D gene: -
J gene: TRBJ1-2
CDR3 DNA: TGTGCCAGCAGCCCACGGGACCCAACACGCGGCTACACCTTC
CDR3 protein: CASSPRDPTRGYTF

clone size: -
V gene: TRBV19
D gene: TRBD1
J gene: TRBJ1-1
CDR3 DNA: TGTGCCAGTAGTATATTCGGGGACAGGGGTGACACTGAAGCTTTCTTT
CDR3 protein: CASSIFGDRGDTEAFF

clone size: -
V gene: TRBV5-1
D gene: TRBD2
J gene: TRBJ2-7
CDR3 DNA: TGCGCCAGCAGCGCCGGGACTAGCGGGTACGAGCAGTACTTC
CDR3 protein: CASSAGTSGYEQYF

clone size: -
V gene: TRBV6-1
D gene: -
J gene: TRBJ1-1
CDR3 DNA: TGTGCCAGCAGGGGTCGATGGAGCACTGAAGCTTTCTTT
CDR3 protein: CASRGRWSTEAFF

clone size: -
V gene: TRBV13
D gene: TRBD1
J gene: TRBJ2-5
CDR3 DNA: TGTGCCAGCAGCTCTCCGGGACAGCTTCAAGAGACCCAGTACTTC
CDR3 protein: CASSSPGQLQETQYF

clone size: -
V gene: TRBV2
D gene: -
J gene: TRBJ1-1
CDR3 DNA: TGTGCCAGCAGTGAGTGGGGGGGTGCGGCTTTCTTT
CDR3 protein: CASSEWGGAAFF

clone size: few
V gene: TRBV9
D gene: -
J gene: TRBJ1-1
CDR3 DNA: TGTGCCAGCAGCGTAGCGGGCAGGGGTTTCACTGAAGCTTTCTTT
CDR3 protein: CASSVAGRGFTEAFF

clone size: -
V gene: TRBV5-1
D gene: TRBD1
J gene: TRBJ1-2
CDR3 DNA: TGCGCCACCAAAACTGGGACAGGGGTTTCCTATGGCTACACCTTC
CDR3 protein: CATKTGTGVSYGYTF

clone size: -
V gene: TRBV2
D gene: -
J gene: TRBJ1-6
CDR3 DNA: TGTGCCAGCAGTGAAGCGTGGAATTCACCCCTCCACTTT
CDR3 protein: CASSEAWNSPLHF

clone size: -
V gene: TRBV6-5
D gene: -
J gene: TRBJ1-6
CDR3 DNA: TGTGCCAGCAGAAAGGCCAGCTCCTATAATTCACCCCTCCACTTT
CDR3 protein: CASRKASSYNSPLHF

clone size: -
V gene: TRBV6-5
D gene: TRBD1
J gene: TRBJ2-7
CDR3 DNA: TGTGCCAGCAGTTACGGACAGGGGGCCTACGAGCAGTACTTC
CDR3 protein: CASSYGQGAYEQYF

clone size: few
V gene: TRBV4-1
D gene: TRBD1
J gene: TRBJ1-2
CDR3 DNA: TGCGCCAGCAGCCAAGACCTGAGTGCTGAGACAGGGGGTGGCTACACCTTC
CDR3 protein: CASSQDLSAETGGGYTF

clone size: -
V gene: TRBV5-1
D gene: -
J gene: TRBJ2-6
CDR3 DNA: TGCGCCAGCAGCCGTGGACTGAAAGAGGGGGCCAACGTCCTGACTTTC
CDR3 protein: CASSRGLKEGANVLTF

clone size: -
V gene: TRBV7-9
D gene: -
J gene: TRBJ2-7
CDR3 DNA: TGTGCCAGCAGCCCTGGCTACGAGCAGTACTTC
CDR3 protein: CASSPGYEQYF

clone size: -
V gene: TRBV4-2
D gene: -
J gene: TRBJ2-7
CDR3 DNA: TGTGCCAGCAGCCTCGGGGACCGACCCTACGAGCAGTACTTC
CDR3 protein: CASSLGDRPYEQYF

clone size: -
V gene: TRBV4-1
D gene: TRBD1
J gene: TRBJ2-2
CDR3 DNA: TGCGCCAGCAGCCAAGAAGGCTACAGGGGCCTTACCACGGCTACCGGGGAGCTGTTTTTT
CDR3 protein: CASSQEGYRGLTTATGELFF

clone size: -
V gene: TRBV14
D gene: -
J gene: TRBJ1-3
CDR3 DNA: TGTGCCAGCAGCCTAAGGCGGGGAAACACCATATATTTT
CDR3 protein: CASSLRRGNTIYF

clone size: -
V gene: TRBV2
D gene: -
J gene: TRBJ1-4
CDR3 DNA: TGTGCCAGCAGCGGGGGCCTACCTGGTGAAAAACTGTTTTTT
CDR3 protein: CASSGGLPGEKLFF

clone size: -
V gene: TRBV5-6
D gene: TRBD2
J gene: TRBJ2-1
CDR3 DNA: TGTGCCAGCAGCTTGTCGGCTAGCGGTTACAATGAGCAGTTCTTC
CDR3 protein: CASSLSASGYNEQFF

clone size: -
V gene: TRBV7-2
D gene: TRBD2
J gene: TRBJ2-5
CDR3 DNA: TGTGCCAGCAGCTTCGGCGGGGGGGCCATTGAGACCCAGTACTTC
CDR3 protein: CASSFGGGAIETQYF

clone size: -
V gene: TRBV5-1
D gene: -
J gene: TRBJ2-3
CDR3 DNA: TGCGCCAGCAGCTCCCTCCGGGGGGCTACAGATACGCAGTATTTT
CDR3 protein: CASSSLRGATDTQYF

clone size: -
V gene: TRBV6-1
D gene: -
J gene: TRBJ2-7
CDR3 DNA: TGTGCCAGCAGTGGATACCTGGCGACCGAGCAGTACTTC
CDR3 protein: CASSGYLATEQYF

clone size: -
V gene: TRBV19
D gene: -
J gene: TRBJ2-1
CDR3 DNA: TGTGCCAGTAGTATAGGGGGCTCCTACAATGAGCAGTTCTTC
CDR3 protein: CASSIGGSYNEQFF

clone size: -
V gene: TRBV29-1
D gene: -
J gene: TRBJ1-1
CDR3 DNA: TGCAGCGTTGAAGTAGGCACTGAAGCTTTCTTT
CDR3 protein: CSVEVGTEAFF

clone size: -
V gene: TRBV10-3
D gene: -
J gene: TRBJ2-5
CDR3 DNA: TGTGCCATCAGTGAGTCGGCTGGGGGGCAGGAGACCCAGTACTTC
CDR3 protein: CAISESAGGQETQYF

clone size: -
V gene: TRBV18
D gene: -
J gene: TRBJ2-2
CDR3 DNA: TGTGCCAGCTCGGAATTTCCCCTAACGGGGAACACCGGGGAGCTGTTTTTT
CDR3 protein: CASSEFPLTGNTGELFF

clone size: -
V gene: TRBV6-1
D gene: -
J gene: TRBJ1-2
CDR3 DNA: TGTGCCAGCAGTGAAATCGGAGCGGACTATGGCTACACCTTC
CDR3 protein: CASSEIGADYGYTF

clone size: -
V gene: TRBV6-6
D gene: -
J gene: TRBJ2-7
CDR3 DNA: TGTGCCAGCAGTGGGACGGTATCCTACGAGCAGTACTTC
CDR3 protein: CASSGTVSYEQYF

clone size: -
V gene: TRBV29-1
D gene: -
J gene: TRBJ1-3
CDR3 DNA: TGCAGCGTTGGCGGTGGCTCTGGAAACACCATATATTTT
CDR3 protein: CSVGGGSGNTIYF

clone size: -
V gene: TRBV30
D gene: -
J gene: TRBJ2-7
CDR3 DNA: TGTGCCTGGAGTGGGTTTTACGAGCAGTACTTC
CDR3 protein: CAWSGFYEQYF

clone size: -
V gene: TRBV9
D gene: -
J gene: TRBJ2-3
CDR3 DNA: TGTGCCAGCAGCGTAGAGCCCCGTTATACCACAGATACGCAGTATTTT
CDR3 protein: CASSVEPRYTTDTQYF

clone size: -
V gene: TRBV6-1
D gene: -
J gene: TRBJ1-5
CDR3 DNA: TGTGCCAGCAGTGCGCAGGTTTATCAGCCCCAGCATTTT
CDR3 protein: CASSAQVYQPQHF

clone size: -
V gene: TRBV7-8
D gene: -
J gene: TRBJ1-2
CDR3 DNA: TGTGCCAGCAGCGAGGAGGATAACTATGGCTACACCTTC
CDR3 protein: CASSEEDNYGYTF

clone size: once
V gene: TRBV30
D gene: TRBD1
J gene: TRBJ1-2
CDR3 DNA: TGTGCCTGGAGTGTCAGCGGGACAGGGGTTGGCTACACCTTC
CDR3 protein: CAWSVSGTGVGYTF

clone size: -
V gene: TRBV2
D gene: TRBD1
J gene: TRBJ2-1
CDR3 DNA: TGTGCCACCCCATCCCAGGGGGCCTCCTACAATGAGCAGTTCTTC
CDR3 protein: CATPSQGASYNEQFF

clone size: -
V gene: TRBV7-2
D gene: -
J gene: TRBJ2-3
CDR3 DNA: TGTGCCAGCAGCTTACAATTCGGGAACTACTTCACAGATACGCAGTATTTT
CDR3 protein: CASSLQFGNYFTDTQYF

clone size: -
V gene: TRBV19
D gene: -
J gene: TRBJ1-1
CDR3 DNA: TGTGCCAGTAGTAGAGACAGGTATCAAGCTTTCTTT
CDR3 protein: CASSRDRYQAFF

clone size: -
V gene: TRBV6-1
D gene: TRBD1
J gene: TRBJ1-1
CDR3 DNA: TGTGCCAGCAGTTCAGGGGGCGTAGGGACTGAAGCTTTCTTT
CDR3 protein: CASSSGGVGTEAFF

clone size: -
V gene: TRBV7-2
D gene: TRBD1
J gene: TRBJ2-2
CDR3 DNA: TGTGCCAGCAGCATAGGGACAGCCACCGGGGAGCTGTTTTTT
CDR3 protein: CASSIGTATGELFF

clone size: once
V gene: TRBV12-5
D gene: -
J gene: TRBJ1-6
CDR3 DNA: TGTGCTAGTGTCCTCGGGGGTATCTATTCACCCCTCCACTTT
CDR3 protein: CASVLGGIYSPLHF

clone size: -
V gene: TRBV9
D gene: TRBD1
J gene: TRBJ1-1
CDR3 DNA: TGTGCCAGCAGCCCCCGGACAGGGCGTACCGGGAGGGCTTTCTTT
CDR3 protein: CASSPRTGRTGRAFF

clone size: -
V gene: TRBV30
D gene: -
J gene: TRBJ1-6
CDR3 DNA: TGTGCCTGGAGTAAAACGGGGGTTAATTCACCCCTCCACTTT
CDR3 protein: CAWSKTGVNSPLHF

clone size: -
V gene: TRBV30
D gene: TRBD2
J gene: TRBJ2-4
CDR3 DNA: TGTGCCTGGAGTGTAGGGGGGACTAGCGTAAACATTCAGTACTTC
CDR3 protein: CAWSVGGTSVNIQYF

clone size: -
V gene: TRBV19
D gene: -
J gene: TRBJ1-1
CDR3 DNA: TGTGCCAGTGGAGATACGGACGGCGAATGGAACACTGAAGCTTTCTTT
CDR3 protein: CASGDTDGEWNTEAFF

clone size: -
V gene: TRBV7-2
D gene: -
J gene: TRBJ1-2
CDR3 DNA: TGTGCCAGCAGCTTAGCGAGCGGGATTAACTATGGCTACACCTTC
CDR3 protein: CASSLASGINYGYTF

clone size: -
V gene: TRBV14
D gene: TRBD1
J gene: TRBJ1-4
CDR3 DNA: TGTGCCAGCAGCGCCCGGACAGGCGGAGCAAAAAAACTGTTTTTT
CDR3 protein: CASSARTGGAKKLFF

clone size: -
V gene: TRBV5-6
D gene: TRBD1
J gene: TRBJ1-2
CDR3 DNA: TGTGCCAGCAGCGGGACAGGGGGCGACTATGGCTACACCTTC
CDR3 protein: CASSGTGGDYGYTF

clone size: -
V gene: TRBV6-1
D gene: -
J gene: TRBJ1-5
CDR3 DNA: TGTGCCAGCAGTGAAGCCCTCGACAGGCACAATCAGCCCCAGCATTTT
CDR3 protein: CASSEALDRHNQPQHF

clone size: -
V gene: TRBV7-9
D gene: -
J gene: TRBJ2-1
CDR3 DNA: TGTGCCACCGGGGGCGCAAACAATGAGCAGTTCTTC
CDR3 protein: CATGGANNEQFF

clone size: once
V gene: TRBV2
D gene: -
J gene: TRBJ2-6
CDR3 DNA: TGTGCCAGCAGTGACCCGCCAGGGTTTATAGCTGGGGCCAACGTCCTGACTTTC
CDR3 protein: CASSDPPGFIAGANVLTF